This T cell receptor (beta chain) originates from a study of T cell responses to AZD1222 COVID-19 vaccine. Assay: immunoSEQ multiplex PCR; the TCRdb copy retains only in-frame clones and omits some. This table holds over 120,000 clones, over 90% found once. Concerning this clone: This sample also contains other DNA sequences that code for the same CDR3.

This sample comprised peripheral blood, obtained on day 0 of AZD1222 vaccination. This clonotype was obtained from an adult in good health.

For the CDR3, the DNA is TGTGCCAGCAGTGTAGGGGAGCAGTACTTC. Amino acid sequence: CASSVGEQYF. The chain is built from TRBV2 and TRBJ2-7; D remains unclear. Trimming stripped 4 bases from V and 7 bases from J, with 5 bases between. Per the germline V gene, CDR1 is SNHLY and CDR2 is FYNNEI. CDR3 length: 10 residues.